What follows are 10 T cell receptor beta chains derived from one specimen sequenced in a study of identifying expanded T cells in peripheral blood. The data were produced by immunoSEQ multiplex PCR, yet TCRdb's version contains in-frame clones alone and is incomplete. The table has some 120,000 clones, roughly 84% seen once. The sample comprised blood. The origin of the receptors is a person between 18 and 75 years old in good health.

This sequence joins TRBV29-1 and TRBJ2-3; the match to TRBD1 covers 7 bases. Germline V gene sequence: CDR1 SQVTM, CDR2 ANQGSEA. This CDR3 is 13 amino acids long. The junction had 4 bases not matched to a gene; V was cut back by 6 bases and J by 1 base. CDR3 nucleotide sequence: TGCAGCGTCTATGGACAGGGCACAGATACGCAGTATTTT. Translating it yields CSVYGQGTDTQYF.

This clone appeared a few times. This chain uses TRBV4-1 with TRBJ1-2; D possibly corresponds to TRBD1 (5 bases). The germline CDR1 and CDR2 sequences are MGHRA and YSYEKL. The CDR3 length is 14 residues. The V end was cut by 4 bases, the J end by 3 bases, with 12 bases between. The CDR3 protein is CASSPRAGHYGYTF. CDR3 DNA sequence: TGCGCCAGCAGCCCCCGAGCAGGGCACTATGGCTACACCTTC.

The chain carries TRBV5-1 and TRBJ2-3; D is unresolved. V lost 4 bases and J lost 6, with 12 bases in between. The germline V gene has CDR1 SGHRS and CDR2 YFSETQ. The CDR3 spans 13 residues. Written as DNA, the CDR3 is TGCGCCAGCAGCCCCGGAGACGGCGATACGCAGTATTTT. It specifies CASSPGDGDTQYF.

The V gene is TRBV6-5, the J gene TRBJ2-5; D might be TRBD2 (7 bases). CDR3 size: 15 residues. Germline V gene lookup returns CDR1 MNHEY and CDR2 SVGAGI. V was cut by 6 bases and J by 0 bases, with 14 bases left in between. CDR3 nucleotides: TGTGCCAGCAGAGGGGGGCGGGGGTACCAAGAGACCCAGTACTTC. Translated, it gives CASRGGRGYQETQYF.

The chain recombines TRBV14 with TRBJ2-3, with no clear D. The CDR3 has 14 amino acids. V was trimmed by 1 base and J by 2 bases, leaving 7 bases between them. Germline V gene sequence: CDR1 SGHDN, CDR2 FVKESK. The chain's CDR3 is CASSQGQYTDTQYF. The CDR3, as DNA: TGTGCCAGCAGCCAAGGCCAGTACACAGATACGCAGTATTTT.

The V call is TRBV30, the J call TRBJ1-5; no reliable D call. V lost 5 bases, J lost 5 bases, and 13 bases lay in between. Looked up from germline, CDR1 is GTSNPN and CDR2 is SVGIG (reference sequence). The CDR3 length is 13 residues. This CDR3 reads CAWGRLSDQPQHF. CDR3 DNA sequence: TGTGCCTGGGGTCGACTCTCAGATCAGCCCCAGCATTTT.

The genes are TRBV5-1 and TRBJ1-1, with TRBD1 identical over 8 bases. The trim removed 2 bases at V and 5 bases at J, leaving 8 bases unmatched. This CDR3 has 15 amino acids. Per germline, CDR1 SGHRS and CDR2 YFSETQ. The chain's CDR3 is CASSFLDRGPTEAFF. CDR3 sequence (DNA): TGCGCCAGCAGCTTCCTTGACAGGGGTCCGACTGAAGCTTTCTTT.

The chain links TRBV4-3 to TRBJ2-1; TRBD1 is a possible D gene (5 bases). V shed 0 bases and J shed 2 bases, with 14 bases lying between them. This CDR3 spans 17 amino acids. CDR1 and CDR2 (germline): LGHNA, YSLEER. The CDR3 DNA is TGCGCCAGCAGCCAAGATATGGGGCAGGGCCCCTACAATGAGCAGTTCTTC. Amino acid sequence: CASSQDMGQGPYNEQFF.

This clone was counted a single time. The CDR3 nucleotides read TGTGCCAGCAGCTTAATGGCGGACGGAAACACCATATATTTT. The encoded protein is CASSLMADGNTIYF. The chain uses TRBV7-2 and TRBJ1-3; the D is unclear. This CDR3 comprises 14 residues. V shed 2 bases and J shed 4 bases, with 9 bases lying between them. Germline values: CDR1 SGHTA, CDR2 FQGNSA.

The chain recombines TRBV11-2 with TRBJ1-5; a weak D match, TRBD1 (6 bases). Germline CDR1 SGHAT, CDR2 FQNNGV. The CDR3 is 15 amino acids. V was trimmed by 11 bases and J by 4 bases, leaving 21 bases between them. The CDR3 sequence: CASSGAGAINQPQHF. The CDR3 bases are TGTGCCTCATCCGGTGCAGGGGCCATAAATCAGCCCCAGCATTTT.